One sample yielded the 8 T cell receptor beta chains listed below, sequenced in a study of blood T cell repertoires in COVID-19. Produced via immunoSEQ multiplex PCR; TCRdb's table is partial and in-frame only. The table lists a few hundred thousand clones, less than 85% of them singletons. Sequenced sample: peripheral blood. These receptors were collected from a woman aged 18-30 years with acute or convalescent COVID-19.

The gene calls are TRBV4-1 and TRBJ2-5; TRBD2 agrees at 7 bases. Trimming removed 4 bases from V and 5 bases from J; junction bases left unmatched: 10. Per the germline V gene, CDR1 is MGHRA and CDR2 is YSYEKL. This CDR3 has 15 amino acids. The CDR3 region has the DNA TGCGCCAGCAGCCCCTCAACCGGGGGGAGGGAGACCCAGTACTTC. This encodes CASSPSTGGRETQYF.

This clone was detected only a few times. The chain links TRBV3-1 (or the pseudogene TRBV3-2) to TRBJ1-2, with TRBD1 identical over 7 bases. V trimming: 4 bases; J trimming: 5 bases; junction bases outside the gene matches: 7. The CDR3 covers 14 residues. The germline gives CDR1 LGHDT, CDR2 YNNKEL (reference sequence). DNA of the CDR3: TGTGCCAGCAGCCCCCGGGACAGAGCATATGGCTACACCTTC. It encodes CASSPRDRAYGYTF.

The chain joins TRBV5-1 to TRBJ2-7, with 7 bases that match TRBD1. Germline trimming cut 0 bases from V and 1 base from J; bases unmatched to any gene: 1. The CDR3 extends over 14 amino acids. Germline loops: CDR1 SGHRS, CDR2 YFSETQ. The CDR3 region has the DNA TGCGCCAGCAGCTTGGGGGGACAGTCCTACGAGCAGTACTTC. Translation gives CASSLGGQSYEQYF.

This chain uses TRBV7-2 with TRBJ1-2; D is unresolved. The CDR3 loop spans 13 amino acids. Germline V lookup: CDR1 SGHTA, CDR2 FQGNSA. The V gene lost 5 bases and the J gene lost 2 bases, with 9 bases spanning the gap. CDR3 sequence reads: CASSRGLNYGYTF. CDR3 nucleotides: TGTGCCAGCAGCCGAGGCCTGAACTATGGCTACACCTTC. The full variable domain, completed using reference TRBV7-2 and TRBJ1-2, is GAGVSQSPSNKVTEKGKDVELRCDPISGHTALYWYRQSLGQGLEFLIYFQGNSAPDKSGLPSDRFSAERTGGSVSTLTIQRTQQEDSAVYLCASSRGLNYGYTFGSGTRLTVV.

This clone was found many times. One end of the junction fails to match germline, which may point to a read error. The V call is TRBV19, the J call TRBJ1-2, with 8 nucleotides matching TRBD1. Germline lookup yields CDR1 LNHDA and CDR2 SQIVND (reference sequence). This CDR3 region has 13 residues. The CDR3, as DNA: TGTGCCAGCAGTACCAGGGGGCATGGAGGCTACACCTTC. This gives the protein CASSTRGHGGYTF.

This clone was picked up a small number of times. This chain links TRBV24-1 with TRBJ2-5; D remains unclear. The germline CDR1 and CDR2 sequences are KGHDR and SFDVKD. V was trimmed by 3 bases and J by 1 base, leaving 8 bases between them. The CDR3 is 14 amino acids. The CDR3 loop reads CATSDPILQETQYF. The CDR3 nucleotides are TGTGCCACCAGTGATCCCATACTCCAAGAGACCCAGTACTTC.

DNA of the CDR3: TGCGCCAGCAGCCAAGCAGGACCGGGACACCTCTCTGGGGCCAACGTCCTGACTTTC. It codes for CASSQAGPGHLSGANVLTF. The chain joins TRBV4-1 to TRBJ2-6; a weak D match, TRBD1 (6 bases). Germline loops: CDR1 MGHRA, CDR2 YSYEKL. Trimming took off 1 base at V and 0 bases at J, with 16 bases between the two ends. This CDR3 spans 19 amino acids.

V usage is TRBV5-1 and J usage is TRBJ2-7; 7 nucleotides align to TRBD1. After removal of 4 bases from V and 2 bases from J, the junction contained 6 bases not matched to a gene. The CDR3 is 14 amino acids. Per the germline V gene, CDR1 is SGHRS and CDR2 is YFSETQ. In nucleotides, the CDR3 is TGCGCCAGCAGCGTGGGACAGTTTCCCTACGAGCAGTACTTC. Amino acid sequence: CASSVGQFPYEQYF.